A selection of T cell receptor beta chains follows, all from one sample in a study of human T cells and chemical hapten exposure. One entry per CDR3 protein, called by TCRdb with MiXCR from the RACE reads. The sample consists of about 170,000 distinct CDR3 sequences, about 30% of them appearing once. The sequenced sample was whole blood, obtained in connection with sensitization to the hapten diphenylcyclopropenone (DPC). The receptor set was obtained from a woman aged 18-29 years with alopecia areata. Some clones in this sample may be carry-over from other donors' samples. Both conserved end residues are part of each CDR3. D genes are given only for firm matches. Size tells how often a clone was seen (once, few, many) or the class of an expanded clone, and some rows leave it out.

>few|TRBJ1-4|NA|TRBV9
TGTGCCAGCAGCCCCCCGCCCACGGGGACTAATGAAAAACTGTTTTTT
CASSPPPTGTNEKLFF
>few|TRBJ2-3|TRBD2|TRBV7-2
TGTGCCAGCAGGGGGAGCGGGGGGAGCACAGATACGCAGTATTTT
CASRGSGGSTDTQYF
>once|TRBJ2-7|NA|TRBV4-3
TGCGCCAGCAGCCAGGCGTTCCCAGGGACTTCCTACGAGCAGTACTTC
CASSQAFPGTSYEQYF
>NA|TRBJ2-7|TRBD2|TRBV11-2
TGTGCCAGCAGCCCAGCCGGGACTATCGCCTACGAGCAGTACTTC
CASSPAGTIAYEQYF
>few|TRBJ2-1|NA|TRBV29-1
TGCAGCGTCGATGGCCGGGGGACGCGAAATGAGCAGTTCTTC
CSVDGRGTRNEQFF
>NA|TRBJ2-1|NA|TRBV7-2
TGTGCCAGCAGCTTAGCGAGTTGGGATGAGCAGTTCTTC
CASSLASWDEQFF
>many|TRBJ2-3|NA|TRBV20-1
TGCAGTGCTAGAGAAGCGGCAGATACGCAGTATTTT
CSAREAADTQYF
>NA|TRBJ2-3|NA|TRBV18
TGTGCCAGCTCACAAGAGCCCTTGGGCACAGATACGCAGTATTTT
CASSQEPLGTDTQYF
>NA|TRBJ2-3|TRBD2|TRBV7-2
TGTGCCAGCAGTTCAGGAGCGGGAGTCCCAGATACGCAGTATTTT
CASSSGAGVPDTQYF
>NA|TRBJ2-7|TRBD1|TRBV28
TGTGCCAGCAGTTCCTCCGGGACAGGGGGCGAGAACCCGTACTTC
CASSSSGTGGENPYF
>many|TRBJ1-2|NA|TRBV5-1
TGCGCCAGCAGCTCCGGGCTCCGCGGGAGCTATGGCTACACCTTC
CASSSGLRGSYGYTF
>few|TRBJ1-1|NA|TRBV7-9
TGTGCCAGCAGCTTTTCTGTCTCTGAAGCTTTCTTT
CASSFSVSEAFF
>NA|TRBJ2-2|NA|TRBV7-8
TGTGCCAGCAGCCCCACGAGGGGACCCGGGGAGCTGTTTTTT
CASSPTRGPGELFF
>NA|TRBJ1-5|NA|TRBV5-1
TGCGCCAGCAGCCCGGGACAACAGAATCAGCCCCAGCATTTT
CASSPGQQNQPQHF
>NA|TRBJ1-1|NA|TRBV7-2
TGTGCCAGCAGCTTTGGGGTCGGGAGGGTATCTGAAGCTTTCTTT
CASSFGVGRVSEAFF
>many|TRBJ2-1|NA|TRBV20-1
TGCAGTGCCTCGGGGTTTAGCCTGGGCAATGAGCAGTTCTTC
CSASGFSLGNEQFF
>few|TRBJ1-3|TRBD1|TRBV7-8
TGTGCCAGCAGCAGCAGGACAGGGGACAACGGAAACACCATATATTTT
CASSSRTGDNGNTIYF
>NA|TRBJ1-2|NA|TRBV29-1
TGCAGCGTTCTGGGCAGGCCCCTAGATGGCTACACCTTC
CSVLGRPLDGYTF
>NA|TRBJ1-2|NA|TRBV2
TGTGCCAGCAGTGACAGGGCTCAATCCTCTAACTATGGCTACACCTTC
CASSDRAQSSNYGYTF
>NA|TRBJ1-2|NA|TRBV4-1
TGCGCCAGCAGCCAAGAGACGGTTTTCGGGGGATCTTATGGCTACACCTTC
CASSQETVFGGSYGYTF
>few|TRBJ2-7|TRBD1|TRBV27
TGTGCCAGCAGTTTAAGCCAGGGGGCATTGGAGCGGTACTTC
CASSLSQGALERYF
>few|TRBJ2-1|TRBD2|TRBV29-1
TGCAGCGCGGGGGGGCTGAACTACAATGAGCAGTTCTTC
CSAGGLNYNEQFF
>NA|TRBJ2-1|TRBD2|TRBV11-2
TGTGCCAGCAGGTCCCCGGGGCGGGGGGGGTACAATGAGCAGTTCTTC
CASRSPGRGGYNEQFF
>few|TRBJ2-3|TRBD1|TRBV15
TGTGCCACCAGCAGAAGGGACAGGGGATTGGATACGCAGTATTTT
CATSRRDRGLDTQYF
>NA|TRBJ2-6|NA|TRBV29-1
TGCAGCGTTGTTAGTCAGCCGGTCAATAACGTCCTGACTTTC
CSVVSQPVNNVLTF
>NA|TRBJ2-7|TRBD2|TRBV10-2
TGCGCCAGCAGAGACCCTAGCGGGAGCGGAGGCGAGCAGTACTTC
CASRDPSGSGGEQYF
>NA|TRBJ2-7|TRBD2|TRBV5-1
TGCGCCAGCTCATCGGGACTAGAATACGAGCAGTACTTC
CASSSGLEYEQYF
>NA|TRBJ2-7|TRBD1|TRBV29-1
TGCAGCGTATTGGGGGACAGGGGGTACGAGCAGTACTTC
CSVLGDRGYEQYF
>NA|TRBJ2-7|NA|TRBV4-1
TGCGCCAGCAGCCTGACGGGGGTTGGCGAGAACGAGCAGTACTTC
CASSLTGVGENEQYF
>NA|TRBJ2-7|NA|TRBV27
TGTGCCAGCAGTTTCCAGACACTTCTCCCGTACGAGCAGTACTTC
CASSFQTLLPYEQYF
>few|TRBJ1-1|NA|TRBV29-1
TGCAGCATCGGGGTGGTGAACACTGAAGCTTTCTTT
CSIGVVNTEAFF
>few|TRBJ1-2|TRBD1|TRBV19
TGTGCCAGTTCCCTTTCCCGGGACAGCCCGGGCTACACCTTC
CASSLSRDSPGYTF
>NA|TRBJ1-5|NA|TRBV10-3
TGTGCCATCAGTGAGGGATGGGATCAGCCCCAGCATTTT
CAISEGWDQPQHF
>NA|TRBJ2-7|TRBD1|TRBV7-6
TGTGCCAGCACGGGTCAGGGGGAGTACGAGCAGTACTTC
CASTGQGEYEQYF
>NA|TRBJ2-1|NA|TRBV20-1
TGCAGTGCAGCCGAAGAGAGGGCCGGGGATGAGCAGTTCTTC
CSAAEERAGDEQFF
>NA|TRBJ1-1|TRBD1|TRBV20-1
TGCAGTGCTAGAACTACACAGGGGCGGCCTAAGGGTGAAGCTTTCTTT
CSARTTQGRPKGEAFF
>NA|TRBJ2-3|NA|TRBV9
TGTGCCAGCAGCGTAGCCCCCGGGGTCACTAGCACAGATACGCAGTATTTT
CASSVAPGVTSTDTQYF
>NA|TRBJ2-7|NA|TRBV5-1
TGCGCCAGCAGCTTGGCCGAGGACAGAACCTACGAGCAGTACTTC
CASSLAEDRTYEQYF
>many|TRBJ2-3|NA|TRBV29-1
TGCAGCGTGACCGGCACAGACAATCGCACAGATACGCAGTATTTT
CSVTGTDNRTDTQYF
>NA|TRBJ2-5|NA|TRBV7-6
TGTGCCAGCAGCTTACAGCATCAAGGGAACCTTCCCCAGTACTTC
CASSLQHQGNLPQYF
>few|TRBJ1-1|TRBD1|TRBV6-5
TGTGCCAGCAGAGACAGGGGGCAAGGAGCTTTCTTT
CASRDRGQGAFF
>few|TRBJ2-1|NA|TRBV25-1
TGTGCCAGCAGTCTCCCGCAATTAAGGGAGCAGTTCTTC
CASSLPQLREQFF